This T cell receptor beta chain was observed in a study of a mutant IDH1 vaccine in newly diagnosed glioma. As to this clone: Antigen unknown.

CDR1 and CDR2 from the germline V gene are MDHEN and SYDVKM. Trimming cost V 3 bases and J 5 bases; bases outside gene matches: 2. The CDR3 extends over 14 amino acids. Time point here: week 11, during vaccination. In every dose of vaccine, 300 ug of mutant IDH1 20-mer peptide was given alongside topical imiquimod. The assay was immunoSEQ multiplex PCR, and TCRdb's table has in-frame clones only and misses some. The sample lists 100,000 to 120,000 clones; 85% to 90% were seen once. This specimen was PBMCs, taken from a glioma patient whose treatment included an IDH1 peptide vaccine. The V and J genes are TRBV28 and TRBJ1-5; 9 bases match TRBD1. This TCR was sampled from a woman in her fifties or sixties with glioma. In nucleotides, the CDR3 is TGTGCCAGCAGTTTGGGACAGGGCCATCAGCCCCAGCATTTT. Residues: CASSLGQGHQPQHF.